This entry is about one T cell receptor beta chain. The data originate from a study of blood T cell repertoires in COVID-19. Background on the study: Samples representing acute and convalescent COVID-19 were sourced from the United States, Italy and Spain. T cells, B-cell-depleted T cells, or PBMCs supplied cDNA or gDNA.

Authors' processing steps: From reference gene primer amplification, estimates of nucleated cell counts were derived. Measured with immunoSEQ multiplex PCR; TCRdb has only the in-frame clones, and not every one. The V and J calls and clone size were taken over from that table, and D and trimming were inferred from the DNA. The sample has 66,000 or so clones, 80% seen once. The CDR3 runs 14 residues. CDR1 is LGHDT and CDR2 is YNNKEL in the germline V gene (reference sequence). The ends were cut back, 4 bases at V and 1 base at J, with 10 bases in the middle. This chain joins TRBV3-1 (or the pseudogene TRBV3-2) and TRBJ1-2; perhaps TRBD1 as D (5 bases). This TCR came from a human donor in a cohort sampled during active COVID-19. Material: peripheral blood. CDR3 in amino acids: CASSPGGGNYGYTF. As DNA, the CDR3 is TGTGCCAGCAGCCCGGGGGGGGGTAACTATGGCTACACCTTC.